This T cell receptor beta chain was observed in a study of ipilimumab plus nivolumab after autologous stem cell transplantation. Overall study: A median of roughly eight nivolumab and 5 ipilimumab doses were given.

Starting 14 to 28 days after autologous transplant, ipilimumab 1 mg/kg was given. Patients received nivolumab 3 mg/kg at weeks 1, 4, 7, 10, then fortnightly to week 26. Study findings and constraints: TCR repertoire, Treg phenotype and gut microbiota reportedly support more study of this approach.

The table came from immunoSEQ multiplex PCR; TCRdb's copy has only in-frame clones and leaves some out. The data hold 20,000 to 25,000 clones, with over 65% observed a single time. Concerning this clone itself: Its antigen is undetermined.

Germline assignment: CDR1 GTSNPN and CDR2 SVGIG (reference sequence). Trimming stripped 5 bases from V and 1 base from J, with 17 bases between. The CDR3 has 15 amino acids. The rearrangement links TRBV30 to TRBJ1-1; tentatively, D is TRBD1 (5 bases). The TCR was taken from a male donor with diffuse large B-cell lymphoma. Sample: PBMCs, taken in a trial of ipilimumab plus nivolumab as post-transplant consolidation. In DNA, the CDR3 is TGTGCCTGGCGAAAAGGGGCCCTCGGGAACACTGAAGCTTTCTTT. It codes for CAWRKGALGNTEAFF.